This entry features one T cell receptor beta chain sequence. This specimen comes from a study of shared T cell receptors in the human thymus. The V end was cut by 5 bases, the J end by 2 bases, with 23 bases between. The CDR3 contains 18 residues. Per germline, CDR1 SEHNR and CDR2 FQNEAQ (reference sequence). The protocol was immunoSEQ multiplex PCR, while the TCRdb copy is restricted to in-frame clones and leaves out a portion. The sample holds roughly 500,000 clones, 78% seen once. The same sample was also studied in work on human thymus T cells. From that study: The donors were infants in Finland with congenital heart defects, otherwise immunologically healthy. Thymic samples were excised during corrective heart operations. Related studies noted strongly shared thymic repertoires across unrelated people.

The TCR comes from a boy in the first two years of life with a congenital heart defect. The source material was thymocytes. J is TRBJ2-3 and V is TRBV7-9; D is possibly TRBD2 (5 bases). The CDR3 DNA is TGTGCCAGCAGCCCGTTTCTCTGGGCTAGCAACGACACAGATACGCAGTATTTT. Its translation: CASSPFLWASNDTDTQYF. Full variable domain (outside the CDR3, taken from reference TRBV7-9 and TRBJ2-3): DTGVSQNPRHKITKRGQNVTFRCDPISEHNRLYWYRQTLGQGPEFLTYFQNEAQLEKSRLLSDRFSAERPKGSFSTLEIQRTEQGDSAMYLCASSPFLWASNDTDTQYFGPGTRLTVL.